The T cell receptor beta chain under discussion was sequenced for a study of blood T cell repertoires in COVID-19. Repertoires were generated with immunoSEQ multiplex PCR, while TCRdb's copy carries only in-frame clones and drops some. The repertoire holds a few hundred thousand clones, with around 89% as singletons. Between the trimmed V and J ends, which lost 2 bases and 7 bases, there was a span of 15 bases. The germline V gene has CDR1 LGHDT and CDR2 YNNKEL (reference sequence). The CDR3 loop spans 14 amino acids. The chain uses TRBV3-1 (or the pseudogene TRBV3-2) and TRBJ2-7, with D possibly TRBD1 on 6 matching bases. Specimen: PBMCs or T cells enriched from blood (not recorded which). The receptor comes from a woman in her late teens or twenties who had recovered from COVID-19. The CDR3 DNA reads TGTGCCAGCAGCCAACTTAACAGGGAGAATGAGCAGTACTTC. As protein: CASSQLNRENEQYF.